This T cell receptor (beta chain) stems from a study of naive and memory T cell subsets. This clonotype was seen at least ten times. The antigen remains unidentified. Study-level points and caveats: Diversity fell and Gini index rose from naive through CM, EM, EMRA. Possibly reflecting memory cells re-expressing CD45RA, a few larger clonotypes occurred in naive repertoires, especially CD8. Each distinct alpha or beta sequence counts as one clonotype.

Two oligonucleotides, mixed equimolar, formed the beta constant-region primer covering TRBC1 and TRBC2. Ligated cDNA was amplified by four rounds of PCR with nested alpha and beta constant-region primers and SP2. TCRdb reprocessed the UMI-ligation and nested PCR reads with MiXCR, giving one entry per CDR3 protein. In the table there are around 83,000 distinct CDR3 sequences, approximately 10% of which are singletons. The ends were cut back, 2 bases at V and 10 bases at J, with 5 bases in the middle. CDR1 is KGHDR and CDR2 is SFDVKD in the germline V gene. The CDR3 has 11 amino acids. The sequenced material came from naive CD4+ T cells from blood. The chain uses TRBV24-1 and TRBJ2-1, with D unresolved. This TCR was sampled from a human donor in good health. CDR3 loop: CATSDSVEQFF. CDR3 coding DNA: TGTGCCACCAGTGATTCGGTCGAGCAGTTCTTC.